One and the same sample provided the 30 T cell receptor beta chains below, sequenced in a study of T-cell reconstitution after alpha-beta-depleted transplantation in children. Unique molecular identifiers were incorporated when the TCRbeta library was constructed. TCRdb itself ran the PCR reads through MiXCR, one entry per CDR3 protein. This sample carries 60,000 to 70,000 distinct CDR3 sequences, roughly 4.9% of them seen once, and the ten largest clones take approximately 17%. The material sequenced was PBMCs, mostly from graft donor cells, taken 180 days after TCRalphabeta/CD19-depleted stem cell transplant. All receptors derive from a boy in the first two years of life who had a stem cell transplant for acute myeloid leukemia, so the T cells may come from the graft donor.

This clonotype has ten or more counts. The chain combines TRBV19 with TRBJ2-7; 9 bases agree with TRBD1. There are 15 residues in the CDR3. Germline V gene lookup returns CDR1 LNHDA and CDR2 SQIVND (reference sequence). The V and J ends lost 5 bases and 3 bases, in that order; junction bases with no gene match: 8. CDR3 coding DNA: TGTGCCAGTAGTCTGCACGGGACAGGGCACTACGAGCAGTACTTC. Translating it yields CASSLHGTGHYEQYF.

This chain uses TRBV20-1 with TRBJ2-7; 14 positions agree with TRBD2. Losses at the gene ends were 5 bases for V and 7 bases for J; bases not matched to a gene: 13. Germline V gene data show CDR1 as DFQATT and CDR2 as SNEGSKA (reference sequence). The CDR3 is 16 residues long. CDR3 sequence (DNA): TGCAGTGCTTTGGGACTAGCGGGGGACCGTTCTTGGGAGCAGTACTTC. Translating it yields CSALGLAGDRSWEQYF.

This clonotype was recorded many times. The chain couples TRBV12-3 or TRBV12-4 to TRBJ1-2; tentative D call: TRBD1 (6 bases). The CDR3 sequence is 15 residues long. Trimming stripped 8 bases from V and 4 bases from J, with 20 bases between. The CDR3 sequence is CASDKQGRFPYGYTF. CDR3 in DNA: TGTGCCAGCGACAAACAGGGCAGGTTCCCCTATGGCTACACCTTC.

This clonotype has a count of ten or more. The chain couples TRBV10-3 to TRBJ2-7; no definite D call. Per the germline V gene, CDR1 is ENHRY and CDR2 is SYGVKD. The CDR3 has 11 amino acids. Deletions cut 10 bases from V and 5 bases from J, with 12 bases between. Written as DNA, the CDR3 is TGTGCCACCTGGGCAGCCAACGAGCAGTACTTC. Its protein product is CATWAANEQYF.

This clonotype was observed many times. The chain employs TRBV18 and TRBJ1-1, with TRBD1 as a possible D gene (5 bases). The CDR3 is made up of 13 amino acids. The germline V gene encodes CDR1 KGHSH and CDR2 LQKENI. Trimming shortened V by 4 bases and J by 6 bases, and 12 bases separated the two germline ends. The CDR3 nucleotides are TGTGCCAGCTCACGCACAAGGGGTGCTGAAGCTTTCTTT. The encoded protein is CASSRTRGAEAFF.

There are many counts of this clonotype. The chain recombines TRBV5-5 with TRBJ1-6, with D maybe TRBD1 (6 bases). The CDR3 covers 15 residues. Germline CDR1 is SGHKS and CDR2 is YYEKEE (reference sequence). V lost 2 bases to trimming and J lost 4 bases, with 10 bases between them. The DNA of the CDR3 is TGTGCCAGCAGCTTCGGTACAGGGTATAATTCACCCCTCCACTTT. Translated: CASSFGTGYNSPLHF.

This clonotype was seen ten or more times. The genes are TRBV18 and TRBJ1-5; the D is unclear. The V end was cut by 3 bases, the J end by 3 bases, with 9 bases between. CDR3 size: 14 residues. Germline CDR1 KGHSH, CDR2 LQKENI. Here the CDR3 DNA reads TGTGCCAGCTCACCGCTCGGGTACAATCAGCCCCAGCATTTT. It specifies CASSPLGYNQPQHF. The full variable domain, its missing parts supplied by reference TRBV18 and TRBJ1-5, is NAGVMQNPRHLVRRRGQEARLRCSPMKGHSHVYWYRQLPEEGLKFMVYLQKENIIDESGMPKERFSAEFPKEGPSILRIQQVVRGDSAAYFCASSPLGYNQPQHFGDGTRLSIL.

This chain joins TRBV5-1 and TRBJ1-2; D is unresolved. The CDR3 extends over 12 amino acids. V was clipped by 2 bases and J by 6 bases, with 8 bases between them. In germline, CDR1 is SGHRS, CDR2 YFSETQ. CDR3 region: CASSLWQDGYTF. The CDR3 coding sequence is TGCGCCAGCAGCTTATGGCAAGATGGCTACACCTTC.

In its sample, this clonotype was seen many times. The DNA for the CDR3 is TGTGCCAGCAGCTTAGTAGGGGCAGGGGGCGGTTATGAGCAGTTCTTC. Translated: CASSLVGAGGGYEQFF. J is TRBJ2-1 and V is TRBV11-2, with 8 bases identical to TRBD1. CDR1 is SGHAT, CDR2 FQNNGV, per germline. The CDR3 covers 16 residues. Trimming cost V 1 base and J 8 bases; bases outside gene matches: 10. Together with reference TRBV11-2 and TRBJ2-1, the CDR3 gives the full variable domain: EAGVAQSPRYKIIEKRQSVAFWCNPISGHATLYWYQQILGQGPKLLIQFQNNGVVDDSQLPKDRFSAERLKGVDSTLKIQPAKLEDSAVYLCASSLVGAGGGYEQFFGPGTRLTVL.

This clonotype was observed many times. The chain joins TRBV6-1 to TRBJ1-2, with D maybe TRBD1 (6 bases). V was shortened by 5 bases and J by 3 bases, with 10 bases between the two germline ends. The CDR3 has 13 residues. The germline gives CDR1 MNHNS, CDR2 SASEGT. The CDR3 loop is CASSKGEDYGYTF. The CDR3 DNA follows: TGTGCCAGCAGTAAGGGGGAGGACTATGGCTACACCTTC.

This clonotype was recorded only once. CDR3 DNA sequence: TGTGCCCGCAGGCCGGGACTAGGGATGGAGTGGTACGTC. Residues: CARRPGLGMEWYV. This sequence joins TRBV2 and TRBJ2-7; 8 nucleotides line up with TRBD2. The CDR3 is 13 amino acids. The germline V gene has CDR1 SNHLY and CDR2 FYNNEI.

This clonotype was found many times. V usage is TRBV12-3 or TRBV12-4 and J usage is TRBJ1-4; D is ambiguous. Trimming shortened V by 3 bases and J by 3 bases, and 8 bases separated the two germline ends. CDR3 length equals 14 residues. CDR3 protein: CASSLRLPNEKLFF. CDR3 DNA: TGTGCCAGCAGTTTGAGACTGCCTAATGAAAAACTGTTTTTT.

This clonotype was recorded many times. The chain combines TRBV12-3 or TRBV12-4 with TRBJ1-6; possible D gene TRBD1, 5 bases. V gave up 1 base and J gave up 6 bases, with 7 bases separating them. This CDR3 has 14 amino acids. In DNA form, the CDR3 reads TGTGCCAGCAGTTTAGACAGGCCTAATTCACCCCTCCACTTT. Amino acids: CASSLDRPNSPLHF.

This clonotype was detected many times. The V and J genes are TRBV5-1 and TRBJ1-4, with 7 bases that match TRBD1. The V and J ends lost 3 bases and 5 bases, in that order; junction bases with no gene match: 7. The CDR3 loop spans 15 amino acids. Looked up from germline, CDR1 is SGHRS and CDR2 is YFSETQ. The CDR3 region has the DNA TGCGCCAGCAGCTCTCCGGACAGGATCAATGAAAAACTGTTTTTT. This sequence encodes CASSSPDRINEKLFF.

The chain couples TRBV4-1 to TRBJ2-1, with D maybe TRBD1 (6 bases). This CDR3 has 15 amino acids. Trimming took 1 base from V and 5 from J, leaving 12 bases between them. Germline lookup yields CDR1 MGHRA and CDR2 YSYEKL. CDR3 nucleotide sequence: TGCGCCAGCAGCCAAGTTATCTACAGGGACAATGAGCAGTTCTTC. Its protein product is CASSQVIYRDNEQFF.

The table lists this clonotype with many counts. V usage is TRBV11-3 and J usage is TRBJ2-6, with D possibly TRBD2 on 6 matching bases. The V and J ends lost 4 bases and 0 bases respectively, with 16 bases between them. CDR1 SGHNT and CDR2 YENEEA come from the germline V gene. The CDR3 runs to 18 residues. CDR3 region: CASSSPRRVYSGANVLTF. CDR3 coding DNA: TGTGCCAGCAGCTCCCCCAGGAGGGTTTACTCTGGGGCCAACGTCCTGACTTTC. Supplemented by reference TRBV11-3 and TRBJ2-6, the full variable domain reads EAGVVQSPRYKIIEKKQPVAFWCNPISGHNTLYWYLQNLGQGPELLIRYENEEAVDDSQLPKDRFSAERLKGVDSTLKIQPAELGDSAVYLCASSSPRRVYSGANVLTFGAGSRLTVL.

In its sample, this clonotype was seen many times. V is TRBV5-1 and J is TRBJ1-2, with a weak D call TRBD1 (6 bases). Germline CDR1 reads SGHRS; CDR2 reads YFSETQ. Trimming left V 2 bases short and J 0 bases short, with 8 bases between. CDR3 length: 14 residues. The CDR3 coding sequence is TGCGCCAGCAGCTTCGACAGGTCTAACTATGGCTACACCTTC. As protein: CASSFDRSNYGYTF.

This sequence joins TRBV20-1 and TRBJ1-1; 7 nucleotides agree with TRBD1. The trim removed 5 bases at V and 4 bases at J, leaving 10 bases unmatched. Per the germline V gene, CDR1 is DFQATT and CDR2 is SNEGSKA (reference sequence). This CDR3 has 14 amino acids. This CDR3 is CSALRQGRGTEAFF. The CDR3 DNA is TGCAGTGCTCTCCGACAGGGTCGCGGCACTGAAGCTTTCTTT.

This clonotype was detected ten times or more. The chain recombines TRBV7-2 with TRBJ1-1; TRBD1 is a possible D gene (5 bases). Deletions cut 5 bases from V and 5 bases from J, with 12 bases between. CDR1 is SGHTA, CDR2 FQGNSA, per germline. CDR3 length equals 13 residues. The CDR3 loop reads CASSKSTVTEAFF. In DNA, the CDR3 is TGTGCCAGCAGCAAGTCGACAGTTACTGAAGCTTTCTTT.

This clonotype was counted ten times or more. The V gene is TRBV18, the J gene TRBJ2-1; D gene ambiguous. The length of the CDR3 is 13 residues. Trimming took 4 bases from V and 4 from J, leaving 8 bases between them. Germline assignment: CDR1 KGHSH and CDR2 LQKENI. The CDR3 DNA reads as TGTGCCAGCTCACGAAGTGGATACAATGAGCAGTTCTTC. It yields the protein CASSRSGYNEQFF. Complete variable domain (other parts from reference TRBV18 and TRBJ2-1): NAGVMQNPRHLVRRRGQEARLRCSPMKGHSHVYWYRQLPEEGLKFMVYLQKENIIDESGMPKERFSAEFPKEGPSILRIQQVVRGDSAAYFCASSRSGYNEQFFGPGTRLTVL.

This clonotype was found many times. The chain has TRBV29-1 and TRBJ2-3; TRBD2 matches at 7 bases. Trimming cost V 7 bases and J 8 bases; bases outside gene matches: 6. Germline assignment: CDR1 SQVTM and CDR2 ANQGSEA. The CDR3 runs to 11 residues. The CDR3 DNA reads as TGCAGCGAGCAGTCTAGCGGTACGCAGTATTTT. Translated, it gives CSEQSSGTQYF.

The sample holds many counts of this clonotype. This chain links TRBV11-2 with TRBJ2-1; 8 positions agree with TRBD1. The CDR3 loop spans 17 amino acids. After removal of 0 bases from V and 9 bases from J, the junction contained 13 bases not matched to a gene. CDR1 is SGHAT and CDR2 is FQNNGV in the germline V gene. As DNA, the CDR3 is TGTGCCAGCAGCTTAGACATCGGACAGGGCGCCCGCGGTGAGCAGTTCTTC. Its translation is CASSLDIGQGARGEQFF.

At least ten counts were recorded for this clonotype. This rearrangement joins TRBV5-1 to TRBJ2-7; D is unresolved. The CDR3 contains 14 residues. The germline V and J ends were trimmed by 2 bases and 0 bases, with 9 bases remaining between them. The germline V gene encodes CDR1 SGHRS and CDR2 YFSETQ. The DNA for the CDR3 is TGCGCCAGCAGCTTCGCCAGGTCCTCCTACGAGCAGTACTTC. Translating gives CASSFARSSYEQYF. The full variable domain, in which reference TRBV5-1 and TRBJ2-7 provide the parts outside the CDR3, is KAGVTQTPRYLIKTRGQQVTLSCSPISGHRSVSWYQQTPGQGLQFLFEYFSETQRNKGNFPGRFSGRQFSNSRSEMNVSTLELGDSALYLCASSFARSSYEQYFGPGTRLTVT.

Ten or more counts support this clonotype. The rearrangement joins TRBV12-3 or TRBV12-4 to TRBJ1-2; D uncertain. The CDR3 contains 14 residues. Trimming removed 2 bases from V and 5 bases from J, with 12 bases in between. In DNA, the CDR3 is TGTGCCAGCAGTTTAAACGCGGCTCGGTATGGCTACACCTTC. It yields the protein CASSLNAARYGYTF.

This clonotype was recorded at least ten times. This sequence joins TRBV20-1 and TRBJ2-7; 9 bases agree with TRBD2. V lost 5 bases, J lost 3 bases, and 2 bases stayed unmatched. The CDR3 is made up of 12 amino acids. The V gene's germline CDR1 is DFQATT and CDR2 SNEGSKA (reference sequence). This CDR3 is CSARSGGYEQYV. CDR3 nucleotide sequence: TGCAGTGCTCGTAGCGGGGGCTACGAGCAGTACGTC.

This clonotype was picked up many times. The V and J genes are TRBV27 and TRBJ2-7, with D possibly being TRBD1 (6 bases). Germline CDR1 MNHEY, CDR2 SMNVEV (reference sequence). V gave up 6 bases and J gave up 0 bases, with 18 bases separating them. The CDR3 contains 16 residues. CDR3 residues: CASSLRYPGVSYEQYV. The CDR3, as DNA: TGTGCCAGCAGCTTAAGGTACCCAGGGGTCTCCTACGAGCAGTACGTC.

This clonotype was seen repeatedly, ten times or more. V usage is TRBV30 and J usage is TRBJ2-1, with D perhaps given as TRBD1 or TRBD2 (7 bases each). Germline CDR1 and CDR2: GTSNPN and SVGIG (reference sequence). Trimming cost V 4 bases and J 1 base, with 11 bases left between them. This CDR3 has 14 residues. The chain's CDR3 is CAWNQGGSYNEQFF. The CDR3 DNA reads TGTGCCTGGAACCAGGGGGGGTCCTACAATGAGCAGTTCTTC.

This clonotype has ten or more counts. The chain links TRBV4-1 to TRBJ1-4, with D perhaps TRBD1 (5 bases). V was clipped by 3 bases and J by 0 bases, with 11 bases between them. There are 16 residues in the CDR3. The germline V gene encodes CDR1 MGHRA and CDR2 YSYEKL. CDR3: CASSHFQGPTNEKLFF. The CDR3 DNA reads as TGCGCCAGCAGCCATTTTCAGGGCCCAACTAATGAAAAACTGTTTTTT.

The V call is TRBV20-1, the J call TRBJ2-1, with 7 bases lining up with TRBD1. Per germline, CDR1 DFQATT and CDR2 SNEGSKA (reference sequence). The CDR3 is 11 residues long. CDR3 sequence reads: CTIQQGSEQFF. CDR3 nucleotides: TGCACAATACAACAGGGGAGTGAGCAGTTCTTC.

This clonotype was recorded at least ten times. The J gene is TRBJ2-1, the V gene TRBV4-3, with 8 nucleotides matching TRBD1. The CDR3 is 15 residues long. In germline, CDR1 is LGHNA, CDR2 YSLEER. The V segment lost 4 bases and the J segment 4 bases; nucleotides outside the gene matches: 6. DNA for the CDR3: TGCGCCAGCAGCCCCGCGGACAGGGAATACAATGAGCAGTTCTTC. The encoded protein is CASSPADREYNEQFF.